This T cell receptor (beta chain) derives from a study of OX40 agonist ivuxolimab in advanced cancers. Points from the study as a whole: Expanded clones tended on average to be more numerous among CD8+ T cells than CD4+.

Trimming stripped 0 bases from V and 8 bases from J, with 20 bases between. The CDR3 totals 17 residues. Germline CDR1 is LGHNA and CDR2 is YSLEER. Comment on this clone: Its target is not known.

Libraries were prepared by immunoSEQ multiplex PCR; TCRdb keeps only in-frame clonotypes and omits some of them. The sample lists more than 40,000 clones; around nine tenths were seen once. The starting material was CD4+ or CD8+ T cells sorted from blood, obtained in a trial of the OX40 agonist ivuxolimab. This receptor was identified in an adult with an advanced solid tumor such as melanoma, head and neck, liver or kidney cancer. J is TRBJ2-1 and V is TRBV4-3; no definite D call. The CDR3 DNA is TGCGCCAGCAGCCAAGATAGGTTGGGTCCAAGGATCGATGAGCAGTTCTTC. This codes for CASSQDRLGPRIDEQFF.